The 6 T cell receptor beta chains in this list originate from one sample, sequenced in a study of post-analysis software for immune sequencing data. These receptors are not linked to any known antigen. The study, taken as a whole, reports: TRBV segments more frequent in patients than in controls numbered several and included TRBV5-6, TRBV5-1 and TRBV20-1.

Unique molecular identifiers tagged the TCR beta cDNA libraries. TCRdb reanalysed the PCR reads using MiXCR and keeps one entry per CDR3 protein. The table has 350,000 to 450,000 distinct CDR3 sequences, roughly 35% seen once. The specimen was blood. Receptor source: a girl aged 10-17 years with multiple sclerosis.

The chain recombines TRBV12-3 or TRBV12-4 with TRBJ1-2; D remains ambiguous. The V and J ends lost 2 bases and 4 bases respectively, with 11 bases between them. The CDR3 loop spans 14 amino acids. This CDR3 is CASSLHRESYGYTF. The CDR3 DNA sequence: TGTGCCAGCAGTTTACATCGGGAGAGCTATGGCTACACCTTC.

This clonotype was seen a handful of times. The CDR3 is CATSPRASDYEQYF. The CDR3 region has the DNA TGTGCCACCAGCCCACGGGCGTCAGATTACGAGCAGTACTTC. The rearrangement joins TRBV15 to TRBJ2-7, with D unclear. The CDR3 runs 14 residues. Per germline, CDR1 LNHNV and CDR2 YYDKDF (reference sequence). The V and J ends lost 5 bases and 4 bases respectively, with 15 bases between them.

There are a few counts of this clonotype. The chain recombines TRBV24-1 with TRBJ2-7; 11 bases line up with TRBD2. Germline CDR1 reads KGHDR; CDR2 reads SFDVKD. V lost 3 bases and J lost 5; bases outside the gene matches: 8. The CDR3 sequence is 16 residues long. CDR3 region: CATSDPLAGGSNEQYF. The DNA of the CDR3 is TGTGCCACCAGTGATCCCCTAGCGGGGGGATCTAACGAGCAGTACTTC.

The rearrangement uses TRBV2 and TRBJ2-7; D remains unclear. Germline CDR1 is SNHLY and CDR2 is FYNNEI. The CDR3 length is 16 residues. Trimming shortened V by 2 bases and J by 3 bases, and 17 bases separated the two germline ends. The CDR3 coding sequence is TGTGCCAGCAGTGAACGGATGGCAGGAACCCTCTACGAGCAGTACTTC. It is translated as CASSERMAGTLYEQYF.

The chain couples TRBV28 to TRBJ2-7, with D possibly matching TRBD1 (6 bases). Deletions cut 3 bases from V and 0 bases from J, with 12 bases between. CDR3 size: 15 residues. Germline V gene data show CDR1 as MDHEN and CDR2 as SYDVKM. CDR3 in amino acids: CASSFWSRGSYEQYF. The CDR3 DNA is TGTGCCAGCAGTTTTTGGAGCAGGGGCTCCTACGAGCAGTACTTC.

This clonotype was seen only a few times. The CDR3 DNA sequence: TGCAGTGCCCCACTTGCAGCGGGGGCCAACGTCCTGACTTTC. It translates to CSAPLAAGANVLTF. V gene TRBV20-1 combines with J gene TRBJ2-6; D unresolved. V dropped 6 bases and J dropped 4 bases, with 13 bases sitting between them. The germline V gene encodes CDR1 DFQATT and CDR2 SNEGSKA (reference sequence). This CDR3 is 14 amino acids long.